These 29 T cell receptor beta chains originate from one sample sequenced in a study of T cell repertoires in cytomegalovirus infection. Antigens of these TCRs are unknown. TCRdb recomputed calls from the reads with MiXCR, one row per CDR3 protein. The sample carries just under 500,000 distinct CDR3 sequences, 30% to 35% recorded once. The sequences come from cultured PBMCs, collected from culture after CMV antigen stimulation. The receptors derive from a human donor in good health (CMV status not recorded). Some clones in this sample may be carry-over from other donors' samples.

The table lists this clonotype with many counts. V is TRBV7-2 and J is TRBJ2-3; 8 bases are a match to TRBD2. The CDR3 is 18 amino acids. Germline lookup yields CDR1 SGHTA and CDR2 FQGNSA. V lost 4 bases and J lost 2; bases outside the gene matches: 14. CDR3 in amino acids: CASSSPSQPSGHTDTQYF. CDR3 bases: TGTGCCAGCAGCTCCCCCTCCCAACCTAGCGGGCACACAGATACGCAGTATTTT.

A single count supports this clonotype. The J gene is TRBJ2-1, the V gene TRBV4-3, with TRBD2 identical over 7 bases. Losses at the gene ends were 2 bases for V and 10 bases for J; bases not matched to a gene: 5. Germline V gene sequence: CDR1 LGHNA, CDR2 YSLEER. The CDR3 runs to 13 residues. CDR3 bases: TGCGCCAGCAGCCAAAACGACGGGAGGGAGCAGTTCTTC. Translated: CASSQNDGREQFF.

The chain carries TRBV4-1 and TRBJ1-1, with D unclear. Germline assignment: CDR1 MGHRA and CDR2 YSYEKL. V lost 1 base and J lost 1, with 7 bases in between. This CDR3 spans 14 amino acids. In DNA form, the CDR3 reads TGCGCCAGCAGCCAAGGGAGGGCGAACACTGAAGCTTTCTTT. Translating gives CASSQGRANTEAFF.

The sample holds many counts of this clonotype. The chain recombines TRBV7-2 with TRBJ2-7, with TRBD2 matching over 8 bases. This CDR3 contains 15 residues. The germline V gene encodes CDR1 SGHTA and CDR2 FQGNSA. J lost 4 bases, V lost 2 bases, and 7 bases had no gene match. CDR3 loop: CASSLQGAGVYEQYV. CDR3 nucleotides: TGTGCCAGCAGCTTACAGGGAGCGGGAGTTTACGAGCAGTACGTC.

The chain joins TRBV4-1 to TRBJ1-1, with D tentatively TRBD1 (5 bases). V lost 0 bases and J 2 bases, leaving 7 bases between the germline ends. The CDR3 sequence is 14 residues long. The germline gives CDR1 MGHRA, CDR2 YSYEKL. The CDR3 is CASSQDDSNTEAFF. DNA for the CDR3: TGCGCCAGCAGCCAAGATGACAGTAACACTGAAGCTTTCTTT.

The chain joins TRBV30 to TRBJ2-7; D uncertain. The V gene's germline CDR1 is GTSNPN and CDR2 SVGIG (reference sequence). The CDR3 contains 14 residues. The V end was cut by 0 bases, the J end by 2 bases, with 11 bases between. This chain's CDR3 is CAWSVVGQTYEQYV. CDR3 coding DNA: TGTGCCTGGAGTGTAGTCGGTCAAACCTACGAGCAGTACGTC.

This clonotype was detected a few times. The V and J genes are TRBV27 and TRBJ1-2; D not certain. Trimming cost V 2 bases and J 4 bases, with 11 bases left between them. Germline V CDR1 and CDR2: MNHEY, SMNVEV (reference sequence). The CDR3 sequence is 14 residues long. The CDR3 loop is CASSLEPTRYGYTF. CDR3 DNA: TGTGCCAGCAGTTTAGAGCCGACACGCTATGGCTACACCTTC.

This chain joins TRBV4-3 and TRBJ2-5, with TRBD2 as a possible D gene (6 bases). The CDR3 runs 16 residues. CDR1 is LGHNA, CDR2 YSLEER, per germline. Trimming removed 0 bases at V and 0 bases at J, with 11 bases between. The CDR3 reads CASSQDPGDYQETQYF. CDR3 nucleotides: TGCGCCAGCAGCCAAGACCCGGGAGATTACCAAGAGACCCAGTACTTC.

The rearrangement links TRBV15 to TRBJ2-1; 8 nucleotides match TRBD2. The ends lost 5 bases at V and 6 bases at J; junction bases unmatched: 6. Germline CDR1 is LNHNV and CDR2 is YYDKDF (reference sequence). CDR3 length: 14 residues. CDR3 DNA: TGTGCCACCAGCGGATCCGGGACTAGCAATGAGCAGTTCTTC. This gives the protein CATSGSGTSNEQFF.

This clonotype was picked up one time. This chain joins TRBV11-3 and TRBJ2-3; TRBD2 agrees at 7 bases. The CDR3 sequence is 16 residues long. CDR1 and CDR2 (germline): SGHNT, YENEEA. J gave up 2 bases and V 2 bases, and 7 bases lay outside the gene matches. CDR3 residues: CASSLLAAVPTDTQYF. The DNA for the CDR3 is TGTGCCAGCAGCTTACTAGCGGCCGTCCCCACAGATACGCAGTATTTT.

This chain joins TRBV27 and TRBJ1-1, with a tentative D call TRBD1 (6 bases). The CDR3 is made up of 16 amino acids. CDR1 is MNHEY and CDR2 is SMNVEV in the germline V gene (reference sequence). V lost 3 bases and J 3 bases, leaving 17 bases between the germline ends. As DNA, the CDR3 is TGTGCCAGCAGTTTTTTCGGTCGGGGGGCGCACACTGAAGCTTTCTTT. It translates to CASSFFGRGAHTEAFF.

CDR3 loop: CASSKGQGRTEAFF. The CDR3 bases are TGTGCCAGCAGCAAGGGACAGGGCCGCACTGAAGCTTTCTTT. The V call is TRBV7-6, the J call TRBJ1-1; TRBD1 aligns across 9 bases. The ends lost 5 bases at V and 4 bases at J; junction bases unmatched: 5. Germline CDR1 reads SGHVS; CDR2 reads FNYEAQ. The CDR3 length is 14 residues.

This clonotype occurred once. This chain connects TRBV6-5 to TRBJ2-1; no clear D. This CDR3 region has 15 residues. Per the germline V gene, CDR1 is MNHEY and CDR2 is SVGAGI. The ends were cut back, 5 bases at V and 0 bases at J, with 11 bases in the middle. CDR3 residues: CASSPVVNSYNEQFF. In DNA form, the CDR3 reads TGTGCCAGCAGTCCCGTGGTAAACTCCTACAATGAGCAGTTCTTC.

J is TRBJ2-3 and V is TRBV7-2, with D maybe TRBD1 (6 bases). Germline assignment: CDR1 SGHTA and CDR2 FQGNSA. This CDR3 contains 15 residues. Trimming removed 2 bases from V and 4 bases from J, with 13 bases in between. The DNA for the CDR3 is TGTGCCAGCAGCTTACAGGGACAATCCTCAGATACGCAGTATTTT. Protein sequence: CASSLQGQSSDTQYF.

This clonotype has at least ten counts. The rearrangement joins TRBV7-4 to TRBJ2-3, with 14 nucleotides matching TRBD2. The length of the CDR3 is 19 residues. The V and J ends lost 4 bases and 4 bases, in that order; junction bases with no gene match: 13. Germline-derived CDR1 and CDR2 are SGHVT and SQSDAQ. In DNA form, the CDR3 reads TGTGCCAGCAGCTACAGTCCCGGGACTAGCGGGAGTGCGTCAGATACGCAGTATTTT. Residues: CASSYSPGTSGSASDTQYF.

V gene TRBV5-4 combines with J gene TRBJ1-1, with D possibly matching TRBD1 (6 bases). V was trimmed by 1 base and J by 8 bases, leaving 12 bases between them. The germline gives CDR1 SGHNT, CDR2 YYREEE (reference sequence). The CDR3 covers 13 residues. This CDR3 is CASSLSAQGEAFF. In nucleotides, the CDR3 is TGTGCCAGCAGCTTGAGTGCACAGGGCGAAGCTTTCTTT.

CDR3 sequence reads: CASSTRGDNEQFF. The CDR3 DNA follows: TGTGCCAGCAGCACCCGGGGGGACAATGAGCAGTTCTTC. The chain links TRBV7-9 to TRBJ2-1; 7 bases match TRBD2. V lost 5 bases, J lost 5 bases, and 3 bases stayed unmatched. The CDR3 runs 13 residues. Per the germline V gene, CDR1 is SEHNR and CDR2 is FQNEAQ (reference sequence). Full variable domain (missing parts from reference TRBV7-9 and TRBJ2-1): DTGVSQNPRHKITKRGQNVTFRCDPISEHNRLYWYRQTLGQGPEFLTYFQNEAQLEKSRLLSDRFSAERPKGSFSTLEIQRTEQGDSAMYLCASSTRGDNEQFFGPGTRLTVL.

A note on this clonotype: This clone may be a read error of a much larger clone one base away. CDR3 protein: CANSRGQGHQPQHF. The DNA for the CDR3 is TGTGCCAACAGCCGTGGACAGGGCCATCAGCCCCAGCATTTT. The chain has TRBV2 and TRBJ1-5; 8 bases are shared with TRBD1. CDR1 is SNHLY and CDR2 is FYNNEI in the germline V gene. The V segment lost 10 bases and the J segment 5 bases; nucleotides outside the gene matches: 10. This CDR3 has 14 amino acids.

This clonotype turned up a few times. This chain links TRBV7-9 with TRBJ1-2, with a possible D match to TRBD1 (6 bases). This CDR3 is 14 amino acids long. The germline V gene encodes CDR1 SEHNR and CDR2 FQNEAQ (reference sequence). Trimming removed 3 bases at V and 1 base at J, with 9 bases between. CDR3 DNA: TGTGCCAGCAGCTTCGGACAGAGTAACTATGGCTACACCTTC. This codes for CASSFGQSNYGYTF.

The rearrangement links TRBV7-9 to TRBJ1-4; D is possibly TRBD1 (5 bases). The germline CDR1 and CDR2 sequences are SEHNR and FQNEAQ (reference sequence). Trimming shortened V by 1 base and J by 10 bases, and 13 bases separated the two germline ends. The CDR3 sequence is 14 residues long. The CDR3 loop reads CASSLGQGALKLFF. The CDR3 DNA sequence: TGTGCCAGCAGCTTAGGGCAGGGAGCCCTAAAACTGTTTTTT.

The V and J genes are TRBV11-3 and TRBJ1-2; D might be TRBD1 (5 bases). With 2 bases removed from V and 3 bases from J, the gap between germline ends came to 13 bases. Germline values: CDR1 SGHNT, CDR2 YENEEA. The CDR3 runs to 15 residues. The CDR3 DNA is TGTGCCAGCAGCTTATCCCGGGGGAAAGACTATGGCTACACCTTC. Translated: CASSLSRGKDYGYTF.

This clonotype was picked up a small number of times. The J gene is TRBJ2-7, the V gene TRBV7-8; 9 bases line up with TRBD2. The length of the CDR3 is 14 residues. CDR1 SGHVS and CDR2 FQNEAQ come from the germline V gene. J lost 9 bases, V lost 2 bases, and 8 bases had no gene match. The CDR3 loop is CASSLSLAGRVQYF. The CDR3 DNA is TGTGCCAGCAGCTTAAGCCTAGCGGGAAGAGTGCAGTACTTC. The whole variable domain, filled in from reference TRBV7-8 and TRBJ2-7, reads GAGVSQSPRYKVAKRGQDVALRCDPISGHVSLFWYQQALGQGPEFLTYFQNEAQLDKSGLPSDRFFAERPEGSVSTLKIQRTQQEDSAVYLCASSLSLAGRVQYFGPGTRLTVT.

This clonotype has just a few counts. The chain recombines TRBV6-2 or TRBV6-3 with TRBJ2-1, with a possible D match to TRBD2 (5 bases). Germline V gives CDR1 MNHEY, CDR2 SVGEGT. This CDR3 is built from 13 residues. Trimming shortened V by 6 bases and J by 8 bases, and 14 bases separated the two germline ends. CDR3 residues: CASRGTSLHEQFF. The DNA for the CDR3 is TGTGCCAGCAGGGGAACTAGTTTGCATGAGCAGTTCTTC.

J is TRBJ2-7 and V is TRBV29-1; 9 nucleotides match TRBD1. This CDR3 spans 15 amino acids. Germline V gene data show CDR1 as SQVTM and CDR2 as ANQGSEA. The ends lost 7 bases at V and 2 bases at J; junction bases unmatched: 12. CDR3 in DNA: TGCAGCGGCCTCATCGACAGGGGGGCTACCTACGAGCAGTACTTC. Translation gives CSGLIDRGATYEQYF.

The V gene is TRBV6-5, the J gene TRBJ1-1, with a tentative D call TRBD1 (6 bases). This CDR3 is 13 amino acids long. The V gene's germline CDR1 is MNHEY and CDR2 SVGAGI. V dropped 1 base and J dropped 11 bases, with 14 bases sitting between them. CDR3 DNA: TGTGCCAGCAGTTACTATAGGGGGACCGAGGCTTTCTTT. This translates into CASSYYRGTEAFF.

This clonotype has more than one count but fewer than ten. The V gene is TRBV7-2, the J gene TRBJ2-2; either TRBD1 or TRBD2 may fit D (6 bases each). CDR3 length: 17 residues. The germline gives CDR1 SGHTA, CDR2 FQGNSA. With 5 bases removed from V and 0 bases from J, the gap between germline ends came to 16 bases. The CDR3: CASSRDRTGANTGELFF. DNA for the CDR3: TGTGCCAGCAGCCGTGACAGGACGGGAGCGAACACCGGGGAGCTGTTTTTT.

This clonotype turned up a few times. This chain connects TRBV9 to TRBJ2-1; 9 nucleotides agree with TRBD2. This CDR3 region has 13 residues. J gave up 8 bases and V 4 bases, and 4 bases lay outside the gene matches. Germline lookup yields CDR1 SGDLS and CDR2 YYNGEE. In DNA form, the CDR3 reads TGTGCCAGCAGCCCCCGACTAGCGGATGAGCAGTTCTTC. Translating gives CASSPRLADEQFF.

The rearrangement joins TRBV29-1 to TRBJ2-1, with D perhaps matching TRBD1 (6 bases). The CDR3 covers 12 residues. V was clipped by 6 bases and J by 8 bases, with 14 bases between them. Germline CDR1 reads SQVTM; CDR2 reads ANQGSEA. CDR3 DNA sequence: TGCAGCGTCGCGAAGGGACAACATGAGCAGTTCTTC. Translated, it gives CSVAKGQHEQFF.

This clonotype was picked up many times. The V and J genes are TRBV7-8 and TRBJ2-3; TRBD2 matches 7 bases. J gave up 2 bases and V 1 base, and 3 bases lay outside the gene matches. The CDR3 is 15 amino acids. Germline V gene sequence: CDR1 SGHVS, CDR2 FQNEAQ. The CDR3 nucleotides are TGTGCCAGCAGCTTAGGCCTAGCGGTCACAGATACGCAGTATTTT. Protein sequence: CASSLGLAVTDTQYF. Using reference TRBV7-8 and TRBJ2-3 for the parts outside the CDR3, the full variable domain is GAGVSQSPRYKVAKRGQDVALRCDPISGHVSLFWYQQALGQGPEFLTYFQNEAQLDKSGLPSDRFFAERPEGSVSTLKIQRTQQEDSAVYLCASSLGLAVTDTQYFGPGTRLTVL.